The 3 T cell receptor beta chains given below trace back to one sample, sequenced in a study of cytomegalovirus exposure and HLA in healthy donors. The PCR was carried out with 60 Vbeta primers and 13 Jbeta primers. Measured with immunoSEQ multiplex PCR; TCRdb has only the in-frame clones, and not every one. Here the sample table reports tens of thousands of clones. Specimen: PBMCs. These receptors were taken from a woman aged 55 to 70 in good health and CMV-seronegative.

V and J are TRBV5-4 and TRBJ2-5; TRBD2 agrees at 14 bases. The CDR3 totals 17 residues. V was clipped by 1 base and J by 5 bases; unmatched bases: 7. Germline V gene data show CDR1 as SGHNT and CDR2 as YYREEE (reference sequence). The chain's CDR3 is CASSLMTSGRAVETQYF. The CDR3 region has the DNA TGTGCCAGCAGCTTGATGACTAGCGGGAGGGCCGTGGAGACCCAGTACTTC. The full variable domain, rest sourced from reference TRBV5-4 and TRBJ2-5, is ETGVTQSPTHLIKTRGQQVTLRCSSQSGHNTVSWYQQALGQGPQFIFQYYREEENGRGNFPPRFSGLQFPNYSSELNVNALELDDSALYLCASSLMTSGRAVETQYFGPGTRLLVL.

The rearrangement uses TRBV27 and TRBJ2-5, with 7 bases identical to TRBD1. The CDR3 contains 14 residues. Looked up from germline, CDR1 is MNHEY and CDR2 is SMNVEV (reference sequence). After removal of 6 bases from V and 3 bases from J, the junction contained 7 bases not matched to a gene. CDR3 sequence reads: CASRPGQRKETQYF. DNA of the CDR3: TGTGCCAGCAGACCGGGACAGCGAAAAGAGACCCAGTACTTC.

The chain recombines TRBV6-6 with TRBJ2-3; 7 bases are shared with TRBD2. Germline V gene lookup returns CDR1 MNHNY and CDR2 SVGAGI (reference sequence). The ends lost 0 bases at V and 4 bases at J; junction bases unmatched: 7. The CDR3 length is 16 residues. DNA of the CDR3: TGTGCCAGCAGTTACTCGTTAGCGGGTCGGGCAGATACGCAGTATTTT. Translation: CASSYSLAGRADTQYF.